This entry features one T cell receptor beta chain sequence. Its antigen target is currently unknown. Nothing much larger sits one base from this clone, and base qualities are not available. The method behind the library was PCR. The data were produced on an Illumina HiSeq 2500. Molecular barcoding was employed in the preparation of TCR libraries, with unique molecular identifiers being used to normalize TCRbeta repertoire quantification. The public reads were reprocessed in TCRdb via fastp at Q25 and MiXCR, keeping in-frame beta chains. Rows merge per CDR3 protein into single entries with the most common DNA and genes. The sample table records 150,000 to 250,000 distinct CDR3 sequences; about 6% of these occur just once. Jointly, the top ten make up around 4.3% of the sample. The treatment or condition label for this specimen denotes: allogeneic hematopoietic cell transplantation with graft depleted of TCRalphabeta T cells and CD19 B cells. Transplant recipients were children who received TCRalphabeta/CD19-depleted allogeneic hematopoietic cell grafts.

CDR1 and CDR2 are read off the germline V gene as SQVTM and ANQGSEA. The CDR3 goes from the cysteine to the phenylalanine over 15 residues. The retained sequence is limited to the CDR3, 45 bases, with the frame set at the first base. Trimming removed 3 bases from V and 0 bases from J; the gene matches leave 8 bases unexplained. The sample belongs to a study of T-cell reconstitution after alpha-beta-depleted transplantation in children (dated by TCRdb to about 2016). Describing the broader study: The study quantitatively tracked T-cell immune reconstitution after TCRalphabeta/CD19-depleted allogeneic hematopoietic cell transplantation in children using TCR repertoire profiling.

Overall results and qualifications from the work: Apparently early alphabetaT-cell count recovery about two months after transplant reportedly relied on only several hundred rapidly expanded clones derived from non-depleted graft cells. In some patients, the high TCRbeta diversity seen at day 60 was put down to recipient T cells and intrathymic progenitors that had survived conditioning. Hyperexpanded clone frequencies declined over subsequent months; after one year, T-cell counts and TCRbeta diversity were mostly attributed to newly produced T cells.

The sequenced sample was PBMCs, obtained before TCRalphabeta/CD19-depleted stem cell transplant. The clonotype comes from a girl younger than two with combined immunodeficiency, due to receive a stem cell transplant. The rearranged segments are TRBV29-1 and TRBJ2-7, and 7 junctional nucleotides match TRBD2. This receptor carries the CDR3 CSVEVSREISYEQYF. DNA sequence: TGCAGCGTTGAGGTCTCGCGGGAGATCTCCTACGAGCAGTACTTC.